These T cell receptor beta chains were read from a single sample in a study of PD-1 blockade in classical Hodgkin lymphoma. Sequencing was performed with immunoSEQ multiplex PCR; in TCRdb, only in-frame clones are kept and a portion is missing. The sample yields under 60,000 clones, about nine tenths seen once. The source was peripheral blood mononuclear cells (PBMCs), collected before the fourth cycle of nivolumab. The receptor source for this set is a human donor with classical Hodgkin lymphoma. CDR3s include the opening cysteine and the closing phenylalanine or tryptophan. Fields, in order: V gene, D gene, clone size, J gene, CDR3 DNA, CDR3 protein. A D gene is named only where the DNA matches it firmly. Some rows have no size entry. The others give once, few or many, or a class for an expanded clone.

TRBV6-5	TRBD2	.	TRBJ2-3	TGTGCCAGCAGAAGACTAGCGGGGGCGGCAGATACGCAGTATTTT	CASRRLAGAADTQYF
TRBV7-9	TRBD2	.	TRBJ2-5	TGTGCCAGCAGCTTAGGTTCGGGACTAGTAAGGGAGACCCAGTACTTC	CASSLGSGLVRETQYF
TRBV7-3	.	.	TRBJ2-1	TGTGCCAGCAGCCCACGACAGCCGAGTCCGCTCTACAATGAGCAGTTCTTC	CASSPRQPSPLYNEQFF
TRBV7-9	TRBD1	.	TRBJ1-2	TGTGCCAGCAGCCAGGGACAGGGGGTAAACTATGGCTACACCTTC	CASSQGQGVNYGYTF
TRBV25-1	.	.	TRBJ2-3	TGTGCCAGCAGTGAGGTGGGGGGCACAGATACGCAGTATTTT	CASSEVGGTDTQYF
TRBV7-6	TRBD2	.	TRBJ2-1	TGTGCCAGCAGCTTAGGAATTGCGGGAGGGGAGTATGAGCAGTTCTTC	CASSLGIAGGEYEQFF
TRBV19	TRBD1	.	TRBJ2-7	TGTGCCAGTAAGGGACAGGCGTCCTACGAGCAGTACTTC	CASKGQASYEQYF
TRBV5-4	TRBD2	.	TRBJ2-1	TGTGCCAGCAGCTCGGGACTAGCTGATGAGCAGTTCTTC	CASSSGLADEQFF
TRBV29-1	TRBD2	.	TRBJ2-1	TGCAGCGTTGAAAAGACTAGCGCCTACAATGAGCAGTTCTTC	CSVEKTSAYNEQFF
TRBV19	TRBD1	.	TRBJ1-1	TGTGCCAGTAGAAAGGGGACAGAATTTACTGAAGCTTTCTTT	CASRKGTEFTEAFF
TRBV11-2	.	once	TRBJ2-1	TGTGCCAGCAGCTTGAAGCCGAGCTCCTACAATGAGCAGTTCTTC	CASSLKPSSYNEQFF
TRBV29-1	.	.	TRBJ2-2	TGCAGCGTTGCCCCCCCCCAGAACACCGGGGAGCTGTTTTTT	CSVAPPQNTGELFF
TRBV5-1	TRBD1	once	TRBJ1-2	TGCGCCAGCAGCTTAATTACAGGGGGCGCCGGCTATGGCTACACCTTC	CASSLITGGAGYGYTF
TRBV4-2	TRBD2	.	TRBJ2-5	TGTGCCAGCAGCCAAGTACGGGGGGGTCAAGAGACCCAGTACTTC	CASSQVRGGQETQYF
TRBV11-2	.	.	TRBJ2-5	TGTGCCAGCAGCTTAGGGCTGGGGGGTAGCCAAGAGACCCAGTACTTC	CASSLGLGGSQETQYF
TRBV19	.	once	TRBJ2-6	TGTGCCAGTAGTATGGATAAGACCAAATCACAAAGTCGGGCCAACGTCCTGACTTTC	CASSMDKTKSQSRANVLTF
TRBV29-1	TRBD1	.	TRBJ1-2	TGCAGCGTTGCTCTGCCCCCCACAGGGGGCTATGGCTACACCTTC	CSVALPPTGGYGYTF
TRBV7-2	TRBD1	.	TRBJ2-7	TGTGCCAGCAGCTTAGTTGGGGGACAGGGCAACTCCTACGAGCAGTACTTC	CASSLVGGQGNSYEQYF
TRBV5-4	.	.	TRBJ2-3	TGTGCCAGCAGCTTCGGCCGTGATACGCAGTATTTT	CASSFGRDTQYF
TRBV7-2	TRBD2	.	TRBJ2-7	TGTGCCAGCAGCGATTCCCCAGCGGGGGGGTACGAGCAGTACTTC	CASSDSPAGGYEQYF
TRBV19	TRBD2	.	TRBJ2-7	TGTGCCAGTAGTCTACTAGCGGGAGGGCCTTACGAGCAGTACTTC	CASSLLAGGPYEQYF
TRBV5-1	TRBD2	.	TRBJ2-2	TGCGCCAGCAGCAAGGGACTAGCGGGTCCCACCGGGGAGCTGTTTTTT	CASSKGLAGPTGELFF
TRBV6-5	.	.	TRBJ2-6	TGTGCCAGCAGTTACGACGGTCTCTCTGGGGCCAACGTCCTGACTTTC	CASSYDGLSGANVLTF
TRBV7-3	.	.	TRBJ2-1	TGTGCCAGCAGCTTAATGGGGACGTCCGATGAGCAGTTCTTC	CASSLMGTSDEQFF
TRBV7-8	.	.	TRBJ1-2	TGTGCCAGCAGCTTAGGGCCCGCTACCTATGGCTACACCTTC	CASSLGPATYGYTF
TRBV19	.	once	TRBJ2-7	TGTGCCAGTAGTATAGGGATGGGACCGAAGACCTACGAGCAGTACTTC	CASSIGMGPKTYEQYF
TRBV10-2	.	.	TRBJ2-7	TGCGCCAGCAGTGATATTTACGAGCAGTACTTC	CASSDIYEQYF
TRBV6-5	.	few	TRBJ1-1	TGTGCCACAGGAGTTGGCACTGAAGCTTTCTTT	CATGVGTEAFF